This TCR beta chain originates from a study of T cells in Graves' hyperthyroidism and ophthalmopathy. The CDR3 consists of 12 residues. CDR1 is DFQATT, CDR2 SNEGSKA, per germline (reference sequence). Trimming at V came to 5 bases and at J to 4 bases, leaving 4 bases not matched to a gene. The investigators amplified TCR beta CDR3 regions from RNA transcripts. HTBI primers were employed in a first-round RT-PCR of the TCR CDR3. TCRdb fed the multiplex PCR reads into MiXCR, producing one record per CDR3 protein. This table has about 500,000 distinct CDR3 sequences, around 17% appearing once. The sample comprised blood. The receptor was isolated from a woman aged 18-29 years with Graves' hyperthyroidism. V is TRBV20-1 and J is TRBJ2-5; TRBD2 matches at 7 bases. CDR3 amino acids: CSAGGVGETQYF. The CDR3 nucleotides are TGCAGTGCTGGGGGGGTTGGAGAGACCCAGTACTTC.